This T cell receptor (beta chain) was recovered during a study of T cells after yellow fever vaccination. Broader study findings: Overall, a small share of clonotypes was seen in both CD4 and CD8 compartments.

V lost 7 bases and J lost 10, with 8 bases in between. The CDR3 covers 9 residues. Per germline, CDR1 SQVTM and CDR2 ANQGSEA. A remark on this clonotype: Antigen: not known.

As TCR cDNA was made by 5'RACE template switching, a universal primer site and UMIs were added. TCRdb independently ran MiXCR on the 5' RACE reads; one entry per CDR3 protein. Of just under 600,000 distinct CDR3 sequences in the sample, less than 15% were seen once. Sequenced material: PBMCs, taken on the day of the yellow fever booster vaccination. The chain recombines TRBV29-1 with TRBJ2-1, with D hard to call. This sequence was found in a young man who received the YFV17D yellow fever vaccine. In nucleotides, the CDR3 is TGCAGCGCCGGGTACGAGCAGTTCTTC. Translated: CSAGYEQFF.